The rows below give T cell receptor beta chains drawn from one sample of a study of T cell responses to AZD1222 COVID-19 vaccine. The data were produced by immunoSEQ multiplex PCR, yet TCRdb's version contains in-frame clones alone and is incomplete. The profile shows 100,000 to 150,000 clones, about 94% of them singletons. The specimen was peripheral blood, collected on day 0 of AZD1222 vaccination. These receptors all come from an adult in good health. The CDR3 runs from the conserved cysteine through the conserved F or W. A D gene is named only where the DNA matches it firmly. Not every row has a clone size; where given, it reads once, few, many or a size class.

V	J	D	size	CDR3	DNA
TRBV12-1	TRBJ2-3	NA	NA	CASSFSRDRGINTQYF	TGTGCCAGCAGCTTTAGCCGGGACAGGGGGATCAATACGCAGTATTTT
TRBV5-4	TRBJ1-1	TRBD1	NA	CASSPGTANTEAFF	TGTGCCAGCAGTCCCGGGACAGCGAACACTGAAGCTTTCTTT
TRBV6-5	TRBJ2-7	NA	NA	CASSPSNRARDEQYF	TGTGCCAGCAGTCCTTCGAACAGGGCAAGGGACGAGCAGTACTTC
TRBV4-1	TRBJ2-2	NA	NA	CASSQDRFGSRTGELFF	TGCGCCAGCAGCCAAGATAGGTTCGGCAGTAGAACCGGGGAGCTGTTTTTT
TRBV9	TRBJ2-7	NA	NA	CASSVGRGSSYEQYF	TGTGCCAGCAGCGTAGGACGGGGGAGCTCCTACGAGCAGTACTTC
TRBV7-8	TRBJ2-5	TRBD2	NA	CASSLGRGKETQYF	TGTGCCAGCAGCCTGGGGCGGGGGAAAGAGACCCAGTACTTC
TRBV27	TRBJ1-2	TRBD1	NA	CASSLGGTANYGYTF	TGTGCCAGCAGTTTAGGAGGGACAGCTAACTATGGCTACACCTTC
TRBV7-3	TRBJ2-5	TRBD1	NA	CASTPGTVKETQYF	TGTGCCAGCACCCCTGGGACAGTCAAAGAGACCCAGTACTTC
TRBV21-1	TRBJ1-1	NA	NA	CASTRGGLAEAFF	TGTGCCAGCACCCGTGGGGGGCTGGCTGAAGCTTTCTTT
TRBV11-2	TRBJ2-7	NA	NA	CASSFLNRTSYEQYF	TGTGCCAGCAGCTTCCTAAACAGGACAAGCTACGAGCAGTACTTC
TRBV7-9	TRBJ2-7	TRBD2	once	CASSLELAGDLSYEQYF	TGTGCCAGCAGCTTAGAACTAGCGGGAGACCTTAGCTACGAGCAGTACTTC
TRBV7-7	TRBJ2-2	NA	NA	CASSYGLPNTGELFF	TGTGCCAGCAGCTACGGACTTCCGAACACCGGGGAGCTGTTTTTT
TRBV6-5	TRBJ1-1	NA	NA	CASSYSNAGAEAFF	TGTGCCAGCAGTTACTCAAATGCAGGCGCTGAAGCTTTCTTT
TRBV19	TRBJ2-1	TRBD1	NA	CVSGRPDRNEQFF	TGTGTCTCGGGACGTCCGGACAGGAATGAGCAGTTCTTC
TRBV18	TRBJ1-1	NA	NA	CASSPAFGWDTEAFF	TGTGCCAGCTCACCAGCCTTCGGGTGGGACACTGAAGCTTTCTTT
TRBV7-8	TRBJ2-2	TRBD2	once	CASSLRLAGGMSTGELFF	TGTGCCAGCAGCTTAAGGCTAGCGGGAGGGATGTCTACCGGGGAGCTGTTTTTT
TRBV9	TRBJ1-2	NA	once	CASSISQGRGVGYTF	TGTGCCAGCAGCATAAGTCAGGGAAGGGGGGTTGGCTACACCTTC